These 29 T cell receptor beta chains originate from one sample sequenced in a study of T cells in Graves' hyperthyroidism and ophthalmopathy. Researchers took RNA transcripts and amplified the TCR beta CDR3 regions from them. HTBI primers were employed in a first-round RT-PCR of the TCR CDR3. TCRdb reanalysed the multiplex PCR reads using MiXCR and keeps one entry per CDR3 protein. The sample has more than 500,000 distinct CDR3 sequences; about 45% are singletons. The sequencing input was peripheral blood or thyroid tissue (not recorded which). These receptors all stem from an adult woman with Graves' disease, either hyperthyroidism or ophthalmopathy (not recorded which).

The chain joins TRBV12-3 or TRBV12-4 to TRBJ2-2, with 9 bases that match TRBD1. The CDR3 runs 16 residues. With 7 bases clipped from V and 0 bases from J, the junction kept 6 bases outside the gene matches. CDR3 DNA sequence: TGTGCCAGCACCCCAACAGGGGGCGCGAACACCGGGGAGCTGTTTTTT. It is translated as CASTPTGGANTGELFF.

This clonotype was observed at least ten times. The CDR3 region has the DNA TGTGCCAGCAGCTCCGGACAAGCGAGCACTGAAGCTTTCTTT. As protein: CASSSGQASTEAFF. The chain recombines TRBV7-9 with TRBJ1-1; tentatively, D is TRBD1 (5 bases). The germline V gene encodes CDR1 SEHNR and CDR2 FQNEAQ (reference sequence). This CDR3 has 14 residues. V was clipped by 4 bases and J by 4 bases, with 13 bases between them.

This clonotype was found once. The genes are TRBV10-3 and TRBJ1-2, with D possibly matching TRBD1 (5 bases). Per germline, CDR1 ENHRY and CDR2 SYGVKD. Trimming removed 4 bases at V and 3 bases at J, with 15 bases between. The CDR3 length is 15 residues. The CDR3 DNA reads TGTGCCATCAGTGCTTTGAGGGGTATCGACTATGGCTACACCTTC. Amino acids: CAISALRGIDYGYTF.

This clonotype occurred many times. This chain links TRBV6-1 with TRBJ1-6, with unresolved D. In germline, CDR1 is MNHNS, CDR2 SASEGT. V was cut by 3 bases and J by 6 bases, with 12 bases left in between. This CDR3 is 15 amino acids long. Written as DNA, the CDR3 is TGTGCCAGCAGTGACATAAGCGTGTCTAATTCACCCCTCCACTTT. Its protein is CASSDISVSNSPLHF.

V gene TRBV19 combines with J gene TRBJ1-1; the D gene is possibly TRBD1 (6 bases). Trimming took off 6 bases at V and 1 base at J, with 18 bases between the two ends. The germline V gene encodes CDR1 LNHDA and CDR2 SQIVND (reference sequence). The CDR3 runs 16 residues. This chain's CDR3 is CASRQDSGRGNTEAFF. CDR3 DNA sequence: TGTGCCAGTAGGCAGGACAGTGGCCGAGGGAACACTGAAGCTTTCTTT. The complete variable domain, with remaining parts taken from reference TRBV19 and TRBJ1-1, reads DGGITQSPKYLFRKEGQNVTLSCEQNLNHDAMYWYRQDPGQGLRLIYYSQIVNDFQKGDIAEGYSVSREKKESFPLTVTSAQKNPTAFYLCASRQDSGRGNTEAFFGQGTRLTVV.

This chain joins TRBV11-1 and TRBJ2-5; 8 bases match TRBD1. V trimming: 5 bases; J trimming: 5 bases; junction bases outside the gene matches: 13. CDR3 length equals 16 residues. Germline V gene lookup returns CDR1 SGHAT and CDR2 FQDESV (reference sequence). CDR3 sequence (DNA): TGTGCCAGCAGCAATTCAGGGGGCGCAGGGCTTGAGACCCAGTACTTC. Amino acid sequence: CASSNSGGAGLETQYF.

The chain uses TRBV12-5 and TRBJ1-1, with TRBD1 as a possible D gene (5 bases). V was shortened by 7 bases and J by 2 bases, with 17 bases between the two germline ends. The germline V gene encodes CDR1 LGHNT and CDR2 FRNRAP. The CDR3 consists of 15 residues. CDR3 loop: CASVSLGEGNTEAFF. In nucleotides, the CDR3 is TGTGCTAGTGTATCGCTGGGGGAGGGAAACACTGAAGCTTTCTTT.

This clonotype was detected many times. The chain is built from TRBV7-9 and TRBJ2-2; D gene uncertain. In germline, CDR1 is SEHNR, CDR2 FQNEAQ (reference sequence). Trimming stripped 5 bases from V and 5 bases from J, with 21 bases between. The length of the CDR3 is 17 residues. This CDR3 is CASSLPGRESGTGELFF. The DNA for the CDR3 is TGTGCCAGCAGCCTCCCCGGGCGAGAGTCTGGGACCGGGGAGCTGTTTTTT.

Comment on this clonotype: This sequence may be a read error, since a much larger clone differs from it by one base. The chain joins TRBV2 to TRBJ1-5; D not certain. This CDR3 comprises 14 residues. Germline loops: CDR1 SNHLY, CDR2 FYNNEI. The ends were cut back, 5 bases at V and 1 base at J, with 9 bases in the middle. As DNA, the CDR3 is TGTGCCAGCAGTTGGGAGGCGAGCAATCAGCCCCAGCATTTT. As protein: CASSWEASNQPQHF.

This clonotype was detected ten times or more. J is TRBJ2-5 and V is TRBV30, with a weak D call TRBD1 (5 bases). Germline CDR1 is GTSNPN and CDR2 is SVGIG (reference sequence). The CDR3 is 12 amino acids. V was shortened by 4 bases and J by 3 bases, with 9 bases between the two germline ends. CDR3 nucleotides: TGTGCCTGGAAGGGCAGGGAAGAGACCCAGTACTTC. This translates into CAWKGREETQYF.

This clonotype was seen ten or more times. The rearrangement uses TRBV27 and TRBJ1-2; perhaps TRBD1 as D (6 bases). From germline, CDR1 is MNHEY and CDR2 SMNVEV (reference sequence). V was pared by 5 bases and J by 4 bases, with 17 bases between. The CDR3 is 15 residues long. The CDR3 reads CASSRQDTLGYGYTF. The DNA of the CDR3 is TGTGCCAGCAGTCGACAGGATACTCTAGGCTATGGCTACACCTTC.

This chain links TRBV7-9 with TRBJ1-4, with a tentative D call TRBD1 (6 bases). There are 14 residues in the CDR3. V was clipped by 9 bases and J by 8 bases, with 19 bases between them. Germline assignment: CDR1 SEHNR and CDR2 FQNEAQ (reference sequence). CDR3 in DNA: TGTGCCAGTCTGGGGGCGGCTAGAGGCGAAAAACTGTTTTTT. As protein: CASLGAARGEKLFF. The entire variable domain, with the rest obtained from reference TRBV7-9 and TRBJ1-4, is as follows: DTGVSQNPRHKITKRGQNVTFRCDPISEHNRLYWYRQTLGQGPEFLTYFQNEAQLEKSRLLSDRFSAERPKGSFSTLEIQRTEQGDSAMYLCASLGAARGEKLFFGSGTQLSVL.

This clonotype was observed at least ten times. The CDR3 loop reads CASRRQGFDEQYF. Here the CDR3 DNA reads TGTGCCAGCAGACGACAGGGGTTCGACGAGCAGTACTTC. The V call is TRBV5-8, the J call TRBJ2-7; 8 nucleotides line up with TRBD1. The CDR3 is 13 residues long. Germline V gene data show CDR1 as SGHTS and CDR2 as YDEGEE. With 5 bases clipped from V and 5 bases from J, the junction kept 6 bases outside the gene matches. The full variable domain, completed using reference TRBV5-8 and TRBJ2-7, is EAGVTQSPTHLIKTRGQQATLRCSPISGHTSVYWYQQALGLGLQFLLWYDEGEERNRGNFPPRFSGRQFPNYSSELNVNALELEDSALYLCASRRQGFDEQYFGPGTRLTVT.

The chain carries TRBV7-9 and TRBJ1-5; maybe TRBD1 (5 bases). In germline, CDR1 is SEHNR, CDR2 FQNEAQ (reference sequence). The CDR3 has 15 residues. Trimming removed 5 bases from V and 2 bases from J, with 13 bases in between. The CDR3 sequence is CASSPGGWGNQPQHF. CDR3 nucleotides: TGTGCCAGCAGCCCCGGGGGATGGGGCAATCAGCCCCAGCATTTT. The full variable domain, completed using reference TRBV7-9 and TRBJ1-5, is DTGVSQNPRHKITKRGQNVTFRCDPISEHNRLYWYRQTLGQGPEFLTYFQNEAQLEKSRLLSDRFSAERPKGSFSTLEIQRTEQGDSAMYLCASSPGGWGNQPQHFGDGTRLSIL.

This chain joins TRBV7-2 and TRBJ1-2, with 9 bases matching TRBD1. Germline CDR1 is SGHTA and CDR2 is FQGNSA. This CDR3 region has 16 residues. V trimming: 1 base; J trimming: 4 bases; junction bases outside the gene matches: 7. CDR3 nucleotides: TGTGCCAGCAGCTTAGAAGTCACAGGGGGCCCCTATGGCTACACCTTC. Protein sequence: CASSLEVTGGPYGYTF.

The sample holds many counts of this clonotype. The V and J genes are TRBV7-9 and TRBJ1-5; TRBD1 might be the D (6 bases). CDR1 is SEHNR and CDR2 is FQNEAQ in the germline V gene (reference sequence). CDR3 size: 15 residues. Trimming cost V 5 bases and J 4 bases, with 15 bases left between them. CDR3 DNA sequence: TGTGCCAGCAGCCCGGATGGGGGCCGGAATCAGCCCCAGCATTTT. This gives the protein CASSPDGGRNQPQHF.

Note on this clonotype: One end of the junction does not line up with germline, which may come from a read error. The CDR3 here is CAISEFNTGTPNTGGRLQETRYF. Here the CDR3 DNA reads TGTGCCATCAGTGAGTTCAATACCGGGACACCCAACACCGGGGGAAGGCTTCAAGAGACCCGGTACTTC. The chain is built from TRBV10-3 and TRBJ2-5; D may correspond to TRBD1 or TRBD2 (6 bases each). From germline, CDR1 is ENHRY and CDR2 SYGVKD. The CDR3 loop spans 23 amino acids.

This clonotype was seen at least ten times. The chain uses TRBV3-1 and TRBJ2-5; perhaps TRBD2 as D (6 bases). The CDR3 covers 15 residues. The germline V gene encodes CDR1 LGHDT and CDR2 YNNKEL (reference sequence). Trimming pared 2 bases from V and 5 bases from J, leaving 15 bases between. The chain's CDR3 is CASSQMTGVVETQYF. The CDR3 coding sequence is TGTGCCAGCAGCCAAATGACGGGAGTGGTCGAGACCCAGTACTTC.

This clonotype has a count of ten or more. The chain combines TRBV2 with TRBJ1-1; 7 nucleotides match TRBD1. V shed 8 bases and J 0 bases; nucleotides not matched to a gene: 3. The CDR3 runs to 13 residues. Germline values: CDR1 SNHLY, CDR2 FYNNEI. The CDR3 here is CASEGALNTEAFF. The DNA for the CDR3 is TGTGCCAGCGAGGGGGCCTTGAACACTGAAGCTTTCTTT.

The sample holds one count of this clonotype. The chain joins TRBV12-3 or TRBV12-4 to TRBJ1-4; maybe TRBD1 (5 bases). CDR3 size: 14 residues. The ends were cut back, 3 bases at V and 8 bases at J, with 13 bases in the middle. CDR3 DNA: TGTGCCAGCAGTTTTTTCGGGGGTTGGGAAAAACTGTTTTTT. This sequence encodes CASSFFGGWEKLFF.

The sample holds many counts of this clonotype. The chain links TRBV6-5 to TRBJ2-7; D tentatively fits TRBD1 or TRBD2 (5 bases each). Germline V lookup: CDR1 MNHEY, CDR2 SVGAGI. Trimming cost V 0 bases and J 6 bases, with 18 bases left between them. This CDR3 has 16 residues. The CDR3 is CASSYSRRGTPFEQYF. The CDR3 DNA follows: TGTGCCAGCAGTTACTCGCGGAGAGGGACCCCGTTCGAGCAGTACTTC.

The chain carries TRBV7-6 and TRBJ1-1; tentative D call: TRBD1 (5 bases). CDR1 and CDR2 (germline): SGHVS, FNYEAQ. This CDR3 spans 14 amino acids. V was clipped by 1 base and J by 6 bases, with 12 bases between them. CDR3 region: CASSLVGRDAEAFF. The CDR3 DNA reads TGTGCCAGCAGCTTAGTGGGGCGGGACGCTGAAGCTTTCTTT.

In this sample, this clonotype turned up a few times. The rearrangement joins TRBV28 to TRBJ2-5, with D perhaps matching TRBD2 (6 bases). CDR3 length equals 15 residues. Germline V gives CDR1 MDHEN, CDR2 SYDVKM. Trimming stripped 7 bases from V and 5 bases from J, with 20 bases between. The CDR3 loop is CASNRPTLEGETQYF. The CDR3 DNA reads as TGTGCCAGCAATCGCCCGACTTTGGAGGGGGAGACCCAGTACTTC.

The rearrangement uses TRBV10-3 and TRBJ2-7, with D possibly matching TRBD2 (5 bases). CDR1 is ENHRY and CDR2 is SYGVKD in the germline V gene. Trimming left V 7 bases short and J 2 bases short, with 15 bases between. This CDR3 spans 14 amino acids. CDR3 DNA: TGTGCCATCACCCCGGGAACGGGCCCCTACGAGCAGTACTTC. Translated, it gives CAITPGTGPYEQYF.

The rearrangement links TRBV20-1 to TRBJ2-7; D is uncertain. The V and J ends lost 3 bases and 1 base respectively, with 7 bases between them. Germline V gives CDR1 DFQATT, CDR2 SNEGSKA (reference sequence). The CDR3 is 12 residues long. This chain's CDR3 is CSASLNSYEQYF. DNA of the CDR3: TGCAGTGCTAGTTTAAATTCCTACGAGCAGTACTTC.

This clonotype was seen repeatedly, ten times or more. CDR3 loop: CASSIRGGSTEAFF. The CDR3 bases are TGTGCCAGTAGTATTCGGGGGGGGAGCACTGAAGCTTTCTTT. V is TRBV19 and J is TRBJ1-1; maybe TRBD1 (5 bases). CDR1 is LNHDA and CDR2 is SQIVND in the germline V gene (reference sequence). The CDR3 sequence is 14 residues long. The V and J ends lost 3 bases and 4 bases respectively, with 12 bases between them.

This clonotype is a singleton in its sample. The chain couples TRBV10-3 to TRBJ2-3; 8 bases fit TRBD2. The germline V gene has CDR1 ENHRY and CDR2 SYGVKD. This CDR3 spans 14 amino acids. V lost 9 bases, J lost 3 bases, and 8 bases stayed unmatched. CDR3 in amino acids: CAIQPGLGTDTQYF. The CDR3 nucleotides read TGTGCCATACAACCGGGACTAGGAACAGATACGCAGTATTTT.

The rearrangement joins TRBV7-9 to TRBJ1-6; D is uncertain. This CDR3 has 10 residues. V lost 8 bases and J 15 bases, leaving 11 bases between the germline ends. Per germline, CDR1 SEHNR and CDR2 FQNEAQ (reference sequence). CDR3 bases: TGTGCCAGCGGGCAAGTTGACCTCCACTTT. Residues: CASGQVDLHF.

This clonotype has a handful of counts. V and J are TRBV30 and TRBJ2-5, with TRBD2 matching 8 bases. The ends lost 4 bases at V and 1 base at J; junction bases unmatched: 5. The CDR3 spans 14 residues. Germline V gene data show CDR1 as GTSNPN and CDR2 as SVGIG (reference sequence). CDR3 region: CAWKLAAPQETQYF. CDR3 sequence (DNA): TGTGCCTGGAAACTAGCGGCCCCCCAAGAGACCCAGTACTTC.